This passage covers 22 T cell receptor beta chains from one sample sequenced in a study of blood T cell repertoires in COVID-19. Sequenced by immunoSEQ multiplex PCR; TCRdb stores in-frame clones only, minus some. Of 250,000 to 300,000 clones listed, 65% to 90% are singletons. Sequences were obtained from peripheral blood. The source is a man between 45 and 60 years old with active or convalescent COVID-19.

The chain couples TRBV25-1 to TRBJ2-3; tentatively, D is TRBD2 (5 bases). Germline V CDR1 and CDR2: MGHDK, SYGVNS. The CDR3 has 14 residues. The V gene lost 2 bases and the J gene lost 8 bases, with 14 bases spanning the gap. The CDR3: CASSEEGPLGTQYF. CDR3 coding DNA: TGTGCCAGCAGTGAAGAGGGCCCCCTGGGTACGCAGTATTTT.

This chain links TRBV7-3 with TRBJ2-1, with D possibly being TRBD2 (5 bases). Trimming shortened V by 0 bases and J by 9 bases, and 15 bases separated the two germline ends. The CDR3 length is 15 residues. Germline CDR1 SGHTA, CDR2 FQGTGA. The DNA of the CDR3 is TGTGCCAGCAGCTTAACGGCTAGCCAGGTCCGTGAGCAGTTCTTC. This translates into CASSLTASQVREQFF.

In this sample, this clone turned up many times. The chain carries TRBV11-2 and TRBJ2-5; 7 nucleotides line up with TRBD2. The CDR3 runs to 14 residues. Germline loops: CDR1 SGHAT, CDR2 FQNNGV. The junction had 4 bases not matched to a gene; V was cut back by 1 base and J by 5 bases. The CDR3 here is CASSLGGRVETQYF. The CDR3 DNA follows: TGTGCCAGCAGCTTAGGTGGGAGGGTGGAGACCCAGTACTTC.

This clone came up once. The CDR3 loop is CASSQDSGLRREVITDTQYF. The DNA for the CDR3 is TGTGCCAGCAGCCAAGATTCGGGGCTTCGGCGGGAGGTGATTACAGATACGCAGTATTTT. The rearrangement joins TRBV3-1 (or the pseudogene TRBV3-2) to TRBJ2-3; 8 bases agree with TRBD2. The V and J ends lost 0 bases and 3 bases, in that order; junction bases with no gene match: 17. CDR1 and CDR2 from the germline V gene are LGHDT and YNNKEL (reference sequence). There are 20 residues in the CDR3.

J is TRBJ1-1 and V is TRBV5-1; maybe TRBD1 (6 bases). The germline CDR1 and CDR2 sequences are SGHRS and YFSETQ. Trimming cost V 1 base and J 4 bases, with 11 bases left between them. This CDR3 is built from 14 residues. Here the CDR3 DNA reads TGCGCCAGCAGCTTGTCGGCAGGGGCCACTGAAGCTTTCTTT. Translated: CASSLSAGATEAFF.

The chain links TRBV10-2 to TRBJ1-5, with 8 positions matching TRBD1. Germline V gene sequence: CDR1 WSHSY, CDR2 SAAADI. CDR3 length: 15 residues. The trim removed 6 bases at V and 3 bases at J, leaving 7 bases unmatched. CDR3 loop: CASRSRDRLNQPQHF. The CDR3, as DNA: TGCGCCAGCAGGTCCCGGGACAGGCTCAATCAGCCCCAGCATTTT.

In this sample, this clone turned up a few times. V usage is TRBV11-2 and J usage is TRBJ2-2, with 8 bases fitting TRBD1. Per the germline V gene, CDR1 is SGHAT and CDR2 is FQNNGV. The CDR3 sequence is 16 residues long. Germline trimming cut 3 bases from V and 4 bases from J; bases unmatched to any gene: 7. The CDR3 loop reads CASSFPWTGSTGELFF. CDR3 nucleotide sequence: TGTGCCAGCAGCTTTCCCTGGACAGGGAGCACCGGGGAGCTGTTTTTT.

The genes are TRBV9 and TRBJ2-4, with TRBD2 identical over 7 bases. After removal of 0 bases from V and 6 bases from J, the junction contained 9 bases not matched to a gene. Germline V gives CDR1 SGDLS, CDR2 YYNGEE. The CDR3 has 16 residues. CDR3 in amino acids: CASSVAGGGQGNIQYF. In nucleotides, the CDR3 is TGTGCCAGCAGCGTAGCCGGGGGAGGGCAGGGAAACATTCAGTACTTC.

This clone appeared a few times. The CDR3, as DNA: TGTGCTAGTGGTTTGCCGCCGGGACAGGGGGTTCGGGCCGGGGAGCTGTTTTTT. Protein: CASGLPPGQGVRAGELFF. The V and J genes are TRBV12-5 and TRBJ2-2, with TRBD1 matching 11 bases. The CDR3 runs to 18 residues. V gave up 2 bases and J gave up 6 bases; unmatched junction bases: 11. Germline V gives CDR1 LGHNT, CDR2 FRNRAP. The full variable domain, its missing parts supplied by reference TRBV12-5 and TRBJ2-2, is DARVTQTPRHKVTEMGQEVTMRCQPILGHNTVFWYRQTMMQGLELLAYFRNRAPLDDSGMPKDRFSAEMPDATLATLKIQPSEPRDSAVYFCASGLPPGQGVRAGELFFGEGSRLTVL.

Written as DNA, the CDR3 is TGTGCCAGCAGCCAAGGGGGCAAGGTAGTTGAAAAACTGTTTTTT. Protein product: CASSQGGKVVEKLFF. The chain recombines TRBV3-1 (or the pseudogene TRBV3-2) with TRBJ1-4; perhaps TRBD1 as D (5 bases). Germline V CDR1 and CDR2: LGHDT, YNNKEL (reference sequence). The CDR3 is made up of 15 amino acids. V was cut by 1 base and J by 7 bases, with 13 bases left in between.

This sequence joins TRBV18 and TRBJ1-2; 7 positions match TRBD1. The CDR3 spans 13 residues. With V trimmed by 5 bases and J by 6 bases, 6 bases remained unmatched. Looked up from germline, CDR1 is KGHSH and CDR2 is LQKENI. The DNA of the CDR3 is TGTGCCAGCTCAGAGGACAGGTCCAATGGCTACACCTTC. Encoded protein: CASSEDRSNGYTF.

The chain is built from TRBV7-2 and TRBJ1-5; D is ambiguous. Trimming took 2 bases from V and 5 from J, leaving 13 bases between them. This CDR3 region has 15 residues. Looked up from germline, CDR1 is SGHTA and CDR2 is FQGNSA. CDR3 DNA: TGTGCCAGCAGCTTAAACCCTCGAGGCGATCAGCCCCAGCATTTT. Its protein product is CASSLNPRGDQPQHF.

This sequence joins TRBV7-9 and TRBJ2-1, with TRBD2 matching over 9 bases. J lost 10 bases, V lost 8 bases, and 12 bases had no gene match. Looked up from germline, CDR1 is SEHNR and CDR2 is FQNEAQ (reference sequence). The CDR3 length is 14 residues. Here the CDR3 reads CASEDRREGGEQFF. The CDR3 DNA reads TGTGCCAGCGAAGACAGGCGGGAGGGGGGAGAGCAGTTCTTC.

This clone was detected a few times. Other DNA sequences in the sample encode the same CDR3. V usage is TRBV3-1 (or the pseudogene TRBV3-2) and J usage is TRBJ2-7; 7 bases are a match to TRBD1. The V gene end was trimmed by 1 base and the J gene end by 6 bases; junction bases not matched to a gene: 6. Germline values: CDR1 LGHDT, CDR2 YNNKEL (reference sequence). The CDR3 is 14 residues long. The CDR3 DNA sequence: TGTGCCAGCAGCCAAGGAGGGGGCTCCCGCGAGCAGTACTTC. Amino acid sequence: CASSQGGGSREQYF.

The chain has TRBV27 and TRBJ1-2, with D tentatively TRBD1 (5 bases). This CDR3 has 16 amino acids. Trimming took off 5 bases at V and 6 bases at J, with 22 bases between the two ends. CDR1 MNHEY and CDR2 SMNVEV come from the germline V gene (reference sequence). The CDR3 sequence is CASSLSPGFRGDGYTF. CDR3 sequence (DNA): TGTGCCAGCAGTCTGAGCCCGGGCTTTCGGGGGGATGGCTACACCTTC.

This clone was seen a single time. The chain couples TRBV3-1 (or the pseudogene TRBV3-2) to TRBJ2-2; 8 bases are a match to TRBD2. Trimming cost V 3 bases and J 4 bases; bases outside gene matches: 7. Germline CDR1 reads LGHDT; CDR2 reads YNNKEL (reference sequence). This CDR3 is built from 16 residues. The CDR3 protein is CASSQERGWGTGELFF. CDR3 sequence (DNA): TGTGCCAGCAGCCAGGAGCGGGGGTGGGGCACCGGGGAGCTGTTTTTT.

This clone has a single count. This chain connects TRBV30 to TRBJ2-5; the D is unclear. Germline V lookup: CDR1 GTSNPN, CDR2 SVGIG (reference sequence). The CDR3 length is 14 residues. The germline V and J ends were trimmed by 0 bases and 7 bases, with 15 bases remaining between them. CDR3 protein: CAWSVQAGSRTQYF. In nucleotides, the CDR3 is TGTGCCTGGAGTGTACAAGCAGGCTCGAGGACCCAGTACTTC.

This chain joins TRBV12-3 or TRBV12-4 and TRBJ1-2, with 7 bases that match TRBD1. This CDR3 has 13 residues. The trim removed 4 bases at V and 8 bases at J, leaving 7 bases unmatched. The DNA for the CDR3 is TGTGCCAGCAGTTCCTTCGCAGGGGGAGGCTACACCTTC. This gives the protein CASSSFAGGGYTF.

The chain recombines TRBV5-6 with TRBJ2-3, with 7 bases matching TRBD2. V dropped 4 bases and J dropped 0; count of bases not matched to a gene: 5. This CDR3 contains 15 residues. The germline gives CDR1 SGHDT, CDR2 YYEEEE. CDR3 DNA sequence: TGTGCCAGCAGCCCCAATAGCGGGAGCACAGATACGCAGTATTTT. Translated: CASSPNSGSTDTQYF. Full variable domain (outside the CDR3, taken from reference TRBV5-6 and TRBJ2-3): DAGVTQSPTHLIKTRGQQVTLRCSPKSGHDTVSWYQQALGQGPQFIFQYYEEEERQRGNFPDRFSGHQFPNYSSELNVNALLLGDSALYLCASSPNSGSTDTQYFGPGTRLTVL.

A remark on this clone: At the DNA level, this CDR3 is encoded by other sequences in the same sample as well. This chain uses TRBV7-2 with TRBJ2-2; the D is unclear. The germline V gene has CDR1 SGHTA and CDR2 FQGNSA. V gave up 1 base and J gave up 4 bases, with 7 bases separating them. The CDR3 consists of 14 residues. Here the CDR3 reads CASSLELSTGELFF. In DNA, the CDR3 is TGTGCCAGCAGCTTAGAACTATCCACCGGGGAGCTGTTTTTT.

The V gene is TRBV7-9, the J gene TRBJ2-7; TRBD2 aligns across 13 bases. The germline V gene has CDR1 SEHNR and CDR2 FQNEAQ (reference sequence). This CDR3 spans 16 amino acids. V lost 3 bases and J lost 2; bases outside the gene matches: 4. CDR3 in DNA: TGTGCCAGCAGCTTCGGACTAGCGGGAGAACCCTACGAGCAGTACTTC. Its protein product is CASSFGLAGEPYEQYF.

CDR3 in amino acids: CASSEGRGGTDTQYF. The CDR3 region has the DNA TGTGCCAGCAGTGAGGGCAGGGGGGGCACAGATACGCAGTATTTT. This rearrangement joins TRBV2 to TRBJ2-3; possible D gene TRBD1, 7 bases. V was trimmed by 3 bases and J by 1 base, leaving 11 bases between them. CDR1 and CDR2 from the germline V gene are SNHLY and FYNNEI. CDR3 length: 15 residues. Full variable domain (missing parts from reference TRBV2 and TRBJ2-3): EPEVTQTPSHQVTQMGQEVILRCVPISNHLYFYWYRQILGQKVEFLVSFYNNEISEKSEIFDDQFSVERPDGSNFTLKIRSTKLEDSAMYFCASSEGRGGTDTQYFGPGTRLTVL.